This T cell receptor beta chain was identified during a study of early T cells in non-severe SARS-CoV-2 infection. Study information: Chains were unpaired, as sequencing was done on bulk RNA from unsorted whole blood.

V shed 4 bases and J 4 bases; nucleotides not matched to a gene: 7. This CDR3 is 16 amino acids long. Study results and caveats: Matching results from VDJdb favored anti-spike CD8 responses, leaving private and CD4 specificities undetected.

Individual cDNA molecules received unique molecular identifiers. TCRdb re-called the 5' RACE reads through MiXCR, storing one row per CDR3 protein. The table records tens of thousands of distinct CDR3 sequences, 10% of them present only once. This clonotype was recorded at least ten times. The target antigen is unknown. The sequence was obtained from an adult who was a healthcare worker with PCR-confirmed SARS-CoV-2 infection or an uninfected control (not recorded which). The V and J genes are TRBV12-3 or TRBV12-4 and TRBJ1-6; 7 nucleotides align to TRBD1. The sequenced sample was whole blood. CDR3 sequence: CASSSRQGAYNSPLHF. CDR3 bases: TGTGCCAGCAGTTCTAGACAGGGAGCGTATAATTCACCCCTCCACTTT.